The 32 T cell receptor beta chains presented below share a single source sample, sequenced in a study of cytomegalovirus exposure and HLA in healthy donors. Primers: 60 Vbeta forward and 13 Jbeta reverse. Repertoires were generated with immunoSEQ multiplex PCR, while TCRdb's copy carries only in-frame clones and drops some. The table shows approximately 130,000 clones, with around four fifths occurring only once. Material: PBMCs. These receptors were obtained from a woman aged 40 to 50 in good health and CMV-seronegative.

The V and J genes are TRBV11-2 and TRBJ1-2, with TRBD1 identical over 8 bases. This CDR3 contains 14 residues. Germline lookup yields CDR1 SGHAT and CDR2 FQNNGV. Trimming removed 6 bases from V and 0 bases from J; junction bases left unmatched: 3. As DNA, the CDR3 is TGTGCCAGCAGATCGGACAGGGCTAACTATGGCTACACCTTC. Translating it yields CASRSDRANYGYTF.

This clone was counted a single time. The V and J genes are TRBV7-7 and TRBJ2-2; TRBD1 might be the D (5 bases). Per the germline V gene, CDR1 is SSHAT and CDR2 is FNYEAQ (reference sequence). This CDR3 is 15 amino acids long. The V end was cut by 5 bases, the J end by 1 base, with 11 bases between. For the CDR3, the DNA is TGTGCCAGCAGCCCATCCACAGGGAACACCGGGGAGCTGTTTTTT. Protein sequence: CASSPSTGNTGELFF.

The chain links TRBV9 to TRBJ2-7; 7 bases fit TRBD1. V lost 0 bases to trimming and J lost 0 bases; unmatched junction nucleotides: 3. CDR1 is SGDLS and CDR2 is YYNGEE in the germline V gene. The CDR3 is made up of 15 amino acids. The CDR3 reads CASSVAGTDSYEQYF. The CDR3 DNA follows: TGTGCCAGCAGCGTAGCCGGGACAGACTCCTACGAGCAGTACTTC.

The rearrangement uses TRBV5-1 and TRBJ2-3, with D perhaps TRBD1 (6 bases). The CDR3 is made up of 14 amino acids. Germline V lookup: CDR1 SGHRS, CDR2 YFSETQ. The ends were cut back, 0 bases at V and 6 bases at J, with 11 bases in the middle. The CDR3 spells CASSLARTADTQYF. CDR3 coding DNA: TGCGCCAGCAGCTTGGCCAGGACAGCTGATACGCAGTATTTT.

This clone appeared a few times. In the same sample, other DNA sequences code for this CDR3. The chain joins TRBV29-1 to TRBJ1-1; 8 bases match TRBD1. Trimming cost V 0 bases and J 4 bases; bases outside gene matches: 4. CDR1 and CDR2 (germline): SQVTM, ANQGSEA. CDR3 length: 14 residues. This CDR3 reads CSVEDPRGRTEAFF. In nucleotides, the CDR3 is TGCAGCGTTGAAGACCCCAGGGGGCGCACTGAAGCTTTCTTT.

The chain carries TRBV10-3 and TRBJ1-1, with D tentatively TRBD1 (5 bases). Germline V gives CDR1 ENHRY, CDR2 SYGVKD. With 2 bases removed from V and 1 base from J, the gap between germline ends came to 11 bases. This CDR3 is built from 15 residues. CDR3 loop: CAISEVIRENTEAFF. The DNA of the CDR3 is TGTGCCATCAGTGAGGTCATCAGGGAGAACACTGAAGCTTTCTTT.

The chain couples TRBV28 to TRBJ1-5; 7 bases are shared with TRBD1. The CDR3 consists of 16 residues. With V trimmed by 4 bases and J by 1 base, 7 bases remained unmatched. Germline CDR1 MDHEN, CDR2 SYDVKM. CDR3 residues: CASSSRQGVSNQPQHF. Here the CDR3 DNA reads TGTGCCAGCAGTTCGAGACAGGGCGTGAGCAATCAGCCCCAGCATTTT.

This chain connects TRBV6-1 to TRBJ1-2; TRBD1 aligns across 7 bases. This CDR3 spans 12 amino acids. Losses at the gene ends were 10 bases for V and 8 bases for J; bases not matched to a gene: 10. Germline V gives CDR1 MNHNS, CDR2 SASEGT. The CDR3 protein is CAISRDRKGYTF. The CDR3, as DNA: TGTGCCATATCCCGGGACAGAAAAGGCTACACCTTC.

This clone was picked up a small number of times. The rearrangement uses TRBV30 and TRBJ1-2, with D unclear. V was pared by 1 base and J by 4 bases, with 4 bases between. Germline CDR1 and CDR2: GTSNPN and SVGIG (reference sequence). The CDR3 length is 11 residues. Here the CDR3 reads CAWSASYGYTF. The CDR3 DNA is TGTGCCTGGAGTGCTAGCTATGGCTACACCTTC.

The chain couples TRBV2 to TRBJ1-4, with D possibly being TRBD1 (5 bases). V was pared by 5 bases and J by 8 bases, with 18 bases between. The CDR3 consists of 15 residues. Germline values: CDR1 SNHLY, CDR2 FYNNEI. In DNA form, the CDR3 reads TGTGCCAGCAGTTTCTCCCCCCCGGGGGGGGAAAAACTGTTTTTT. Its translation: CASSFSPPGGEKLFF.

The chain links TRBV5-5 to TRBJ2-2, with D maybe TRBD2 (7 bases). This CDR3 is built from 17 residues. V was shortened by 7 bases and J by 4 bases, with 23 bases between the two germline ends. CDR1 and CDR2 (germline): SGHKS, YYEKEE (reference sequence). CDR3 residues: CASDAWGRGGPTGELFF. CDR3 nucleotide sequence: TGTGCCAGCGACGCTTGGGGAAGGGGGGGCCCCACCGGGGAGCTGTTTTTT.

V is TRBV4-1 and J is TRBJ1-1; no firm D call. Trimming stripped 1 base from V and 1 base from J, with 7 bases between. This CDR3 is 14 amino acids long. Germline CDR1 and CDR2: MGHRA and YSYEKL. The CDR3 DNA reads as TGCGCCAGCAGCCAAGGGGCCGAGAACACTGAAGCTTTCTTT. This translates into CASSQGAENTEAFF.

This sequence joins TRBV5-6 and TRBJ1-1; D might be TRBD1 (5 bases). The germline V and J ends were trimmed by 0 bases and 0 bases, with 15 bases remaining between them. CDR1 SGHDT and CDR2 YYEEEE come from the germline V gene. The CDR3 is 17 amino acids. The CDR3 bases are TGTGCCAGCAGCTTGGTCTCGTGGGGGGGAATGAACACTGAAGCTTTCTTT. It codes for CASSLVSWGGMNTEAFF.

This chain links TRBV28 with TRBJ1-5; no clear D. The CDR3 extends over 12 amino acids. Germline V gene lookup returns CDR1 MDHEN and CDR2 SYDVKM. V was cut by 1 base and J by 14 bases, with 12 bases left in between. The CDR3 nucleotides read TGTGCCAGCAGTTTATCGTCTTGGCCAGAGCATTTT. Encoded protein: CASSLSSWPEHF.

Here the CDR3 reads CASSSPGSGYGYTF. CDR3 nucleotide sequence: TGTGCCAGCAGTTCCCCCGGTTCTGGCTATGGCTACACCTTC. The chain has TRBV28 and TRBJ1-2; no clear D gene. The CDR3 is made up of 14 amino acids. Germline-derived CDR1 and CDR2 are MDHEN and SYDVKM. Trimming shortened V by 4 bases and J by 4 bases, and 13 bases separated the two germline ends.

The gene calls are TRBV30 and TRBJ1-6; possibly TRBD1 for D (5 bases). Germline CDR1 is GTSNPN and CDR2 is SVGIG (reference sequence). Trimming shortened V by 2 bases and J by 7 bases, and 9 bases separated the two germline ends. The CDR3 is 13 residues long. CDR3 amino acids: CAWSRGGNSPLHF. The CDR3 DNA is TGTGCCTGGAGTCGCGGGGGGAATTCACCCCTCCACTTT.

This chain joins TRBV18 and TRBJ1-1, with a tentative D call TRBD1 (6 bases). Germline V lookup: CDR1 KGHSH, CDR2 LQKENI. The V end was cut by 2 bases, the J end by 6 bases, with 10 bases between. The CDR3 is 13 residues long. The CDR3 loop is CASSPIRGAEAFF. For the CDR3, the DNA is TGTGCCAGCTCACCAATCAGGGGTGCTGAAGCTTTCTTT.

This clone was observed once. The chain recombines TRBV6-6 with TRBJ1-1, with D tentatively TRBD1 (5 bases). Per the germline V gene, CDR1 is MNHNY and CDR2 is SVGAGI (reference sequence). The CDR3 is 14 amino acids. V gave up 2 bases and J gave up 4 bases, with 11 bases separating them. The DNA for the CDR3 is TGTGCCAGCAGTTACCAGGGATTAGTCACTGAAGCTTTCTTT. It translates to CASSYQGLVTEAFF.

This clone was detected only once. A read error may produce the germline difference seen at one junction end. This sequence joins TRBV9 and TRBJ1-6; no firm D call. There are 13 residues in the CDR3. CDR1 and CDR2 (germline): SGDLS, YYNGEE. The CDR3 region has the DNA TGTGCCAGCGGAGCCTCCCATAATTCACCCCTCCACTTT. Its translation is CASGASHNSPLHF.

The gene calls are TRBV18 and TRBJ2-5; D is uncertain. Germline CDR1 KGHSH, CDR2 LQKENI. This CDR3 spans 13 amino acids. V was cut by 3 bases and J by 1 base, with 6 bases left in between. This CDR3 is CASSPSVQETQYF. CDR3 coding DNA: TGTGCCAGCTCACCGTCGGTCCAAGAGACCCAGTACTTC.

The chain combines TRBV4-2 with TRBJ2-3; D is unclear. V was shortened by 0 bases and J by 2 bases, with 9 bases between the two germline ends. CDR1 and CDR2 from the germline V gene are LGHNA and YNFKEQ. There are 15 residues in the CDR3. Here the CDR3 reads CASSQEAYYTDTQYF. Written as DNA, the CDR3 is TGTGCCAGCAGCCAAGAGGCCTACTACACAGATACGCAGTATTTT.

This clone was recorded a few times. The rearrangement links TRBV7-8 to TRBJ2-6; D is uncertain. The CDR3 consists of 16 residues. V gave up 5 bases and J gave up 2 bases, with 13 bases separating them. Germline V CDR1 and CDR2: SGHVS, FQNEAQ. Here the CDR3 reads CASSPDVRTGANVLTF. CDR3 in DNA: TGTGCCAGCAGCCCCGACGTGAGGACTGGGGCCAACGTCCTGACTTTC.

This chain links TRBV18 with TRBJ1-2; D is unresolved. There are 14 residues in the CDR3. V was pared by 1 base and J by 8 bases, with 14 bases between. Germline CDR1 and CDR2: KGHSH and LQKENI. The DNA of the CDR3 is TGTGCCAGCTCACCACAGGTTGGGAGTATAGGCTACACCTTC. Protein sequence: CASSPQVGSIGYTF.

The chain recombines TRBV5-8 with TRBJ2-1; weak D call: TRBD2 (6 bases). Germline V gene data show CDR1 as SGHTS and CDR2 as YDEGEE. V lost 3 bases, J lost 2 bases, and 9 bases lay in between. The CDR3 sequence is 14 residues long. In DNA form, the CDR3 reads TGTGCCAGCAGCTATAGCGGTACCTACAATGAGCAGTTCTTC. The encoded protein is CASSYSGTYNEQFF.

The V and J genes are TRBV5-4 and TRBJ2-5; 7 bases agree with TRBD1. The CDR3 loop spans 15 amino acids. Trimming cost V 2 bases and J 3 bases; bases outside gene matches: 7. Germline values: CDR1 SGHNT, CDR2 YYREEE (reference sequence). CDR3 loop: CASSLEGARKETQYF. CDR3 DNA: TGTGCCAGCAGCTTAGAGGGGGCGAGAAAAGAGACCCAGTACTTC.

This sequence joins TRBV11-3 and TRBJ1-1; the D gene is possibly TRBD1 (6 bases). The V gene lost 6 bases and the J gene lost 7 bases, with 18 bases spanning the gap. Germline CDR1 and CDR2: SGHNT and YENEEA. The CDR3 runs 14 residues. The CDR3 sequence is CASSQTTGNGEAFF. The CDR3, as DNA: TGTGCCAGCAGTCAGACCACAGGGAATGGTGAAGCTTTCTTT.

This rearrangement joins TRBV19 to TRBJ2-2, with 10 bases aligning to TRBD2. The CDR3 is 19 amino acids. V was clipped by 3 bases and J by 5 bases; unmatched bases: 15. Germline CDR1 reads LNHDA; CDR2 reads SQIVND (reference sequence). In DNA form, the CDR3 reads TGTGCCAGTAGTATTGGGGTCTTGCTAGCGGGGGCTTCAACCGGGGAGCTGTTTTTT. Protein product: CASSIGVLLAGASTGELFF.

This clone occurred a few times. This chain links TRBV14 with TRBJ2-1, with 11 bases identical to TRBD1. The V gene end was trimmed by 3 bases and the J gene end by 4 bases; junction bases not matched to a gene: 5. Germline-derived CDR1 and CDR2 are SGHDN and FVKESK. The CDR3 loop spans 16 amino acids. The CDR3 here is CASSHAGTGGYNEQFF. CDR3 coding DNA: TGTGCCAGCAGCCACGCCGGGACAGGGGGGTACAATGAGCAGTTCTTC. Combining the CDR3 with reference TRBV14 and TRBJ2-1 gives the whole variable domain EAGVTQFPSHSVIEKGQTVTLRCDPISGHDNLYWYRRVMGKEIKFLLHFVKESKQDESGMPNNRFLAERTGGTYSTLKVQPAELEDSGVYFCASSHAGTGGYNEQFFGPGTRLTVL.

CDR3 sequence (DNA): TGCAGCGTTGGGGGGGGGACAGGAGATCGAGCTTTCTTT. This gives the protein CSVGGGTGDRAFF. The chain employs TRBV29-1 and TRBJ1-1; 8 positions match TRBD1. Germline CDR1 SQVTM, CDR2 ANQGSEA. J was trimmed by 10 bases and V by 4 bases; bases with no gene match: 11. CDR3 length equals 13 residues.

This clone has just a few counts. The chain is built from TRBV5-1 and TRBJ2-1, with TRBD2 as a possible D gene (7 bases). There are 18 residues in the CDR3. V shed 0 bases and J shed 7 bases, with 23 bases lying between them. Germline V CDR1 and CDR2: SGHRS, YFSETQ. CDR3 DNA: TGCGCCAGCAGCTTGGACCCGGGTGGGGGGGGCCTGGGGAATGAGCAGTTCTTC. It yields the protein CASSLDPGGGGLGNEQFF.

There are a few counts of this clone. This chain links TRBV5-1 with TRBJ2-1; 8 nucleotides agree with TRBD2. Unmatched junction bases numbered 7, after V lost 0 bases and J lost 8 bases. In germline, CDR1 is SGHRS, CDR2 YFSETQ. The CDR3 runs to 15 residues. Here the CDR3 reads CASSLGVAGTDEQFF. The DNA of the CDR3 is TGCGCCAGCAGCTTGGGAGTAGCGGGGACGGATGAGCAGTTCTTC.

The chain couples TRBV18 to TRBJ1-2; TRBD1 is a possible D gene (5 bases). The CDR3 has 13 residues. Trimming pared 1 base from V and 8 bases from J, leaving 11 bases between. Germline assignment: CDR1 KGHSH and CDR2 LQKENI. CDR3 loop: CASSPLQTDGYTF. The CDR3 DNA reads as TGTGCCAGCTCACCACTCCAGACAGACGGCTACACCTTC. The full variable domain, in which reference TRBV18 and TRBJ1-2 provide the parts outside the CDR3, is NAGVMQNPRHLVRRRGQEARLRCSPMKGHSHVYWYRQLPEEGLKFMVYLQKENIIDESGMPKERFSAEFPKEGPSILRIQQVVRGDSAAYFCASSPLQTDGYTFGSGTRLTVV.